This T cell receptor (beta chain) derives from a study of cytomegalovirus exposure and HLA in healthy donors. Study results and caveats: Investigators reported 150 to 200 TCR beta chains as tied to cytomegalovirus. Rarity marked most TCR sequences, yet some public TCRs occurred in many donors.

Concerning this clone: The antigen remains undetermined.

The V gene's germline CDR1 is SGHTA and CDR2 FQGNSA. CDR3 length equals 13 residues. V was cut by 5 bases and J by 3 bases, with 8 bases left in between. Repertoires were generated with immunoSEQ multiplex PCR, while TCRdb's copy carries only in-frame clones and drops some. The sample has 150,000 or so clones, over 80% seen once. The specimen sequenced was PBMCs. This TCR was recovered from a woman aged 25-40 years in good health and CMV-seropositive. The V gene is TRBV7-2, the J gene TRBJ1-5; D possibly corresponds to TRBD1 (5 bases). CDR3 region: CASSRQTNQPQHF. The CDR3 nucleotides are TGTGCCAGCAGCAGACAGACCAATCAGCCCCAGCATTTT.